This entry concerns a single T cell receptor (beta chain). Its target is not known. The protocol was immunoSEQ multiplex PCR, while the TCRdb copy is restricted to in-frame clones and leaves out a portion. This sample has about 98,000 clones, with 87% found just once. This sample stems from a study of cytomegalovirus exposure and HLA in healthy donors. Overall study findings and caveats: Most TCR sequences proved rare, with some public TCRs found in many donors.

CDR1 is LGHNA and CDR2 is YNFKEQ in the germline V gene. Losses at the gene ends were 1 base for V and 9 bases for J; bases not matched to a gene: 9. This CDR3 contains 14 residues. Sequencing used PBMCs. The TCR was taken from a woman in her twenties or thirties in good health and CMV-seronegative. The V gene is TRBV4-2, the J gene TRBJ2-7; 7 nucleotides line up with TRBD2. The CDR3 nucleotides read TGTGCCAGCAGCCAAGGAGCGGGGCCTGACGGGCAGTACTTC. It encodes CASSQGAGPDGQYF.